One sample yielded the 17 T cell receptor beta chains listed below, sequenced in a study of cytomegalovirus exposure and HLA in healthy donors. The primer mix had 60 Vbeta and 13 Jbeta primers. TCRdb's copy holds only in-frame clones and misses some; the assay was immunoSEQ multiplex PCR. The data contain 150,000 to 200,000 clones, around two thirds of them singletons. Sequencing was done on a sample of PBMCs. These receptors were taken from a man aged 40-55 years in good health and CMV-seronegative.

The genes are TRBV10-3 and TRBJ1-2; 8 nucleotides align to TRBD1. Germline CDR1 ENHRY, CDR2 SYGVKD. The length of the CDR3 is 15 residues. Trimming cost V 3 bases and J 5 bases; bases outside gene matches: 8. The CDR3 DNA follows: TGTGCCATCAGTGAAGACAGGGGCACAGGGTATGGCTACACCTTC. Its protein product is CAISEDRGTGYGYTF.

This clone has just a few counts. The gene calls are TRBV2 and TRBJ2-2, with a weak D call TRBD1 (6 bases). V lost 7 bases, J lost 5 bases, and 17 bases lay in between. CDR1 SNHLY and CDR2 FYNNEI come from the germline V gene. CDR3 length equals 15 residues. CDR3 DNA sequence: TGTGCCAGCATTTCTGGATTGAGGGGGACCGGGGAGCTGTTTTTT. Encoded protein: CASISGLRGTGELFF.

The chain employs TRBV14 and TRBJ2-5, with D possibly matching TRBD1 (6 bases). The J call is doubtful: the DNA matches TRBJ2-7 better. The germline V gene has CDR1 SGHDN and CDR2 FVKESK. The CDR3 length is 14 residues. CDR3 residues: CASRPNRVDYEQYF. CDR3 nucleotides: TGTGCCAGCAGGCCAAACAGGGTTGACTACGAGCAGTACTTC.

This clone was seen a few times. The CDR3 nucleotides read TGTGCCAGCAGCGTCGGCGGGTCGGGAACAAATGAGCAGTTCTTC. Translated: CASSVGGSGTNEQFF. V is TRBV9 and J is TRBJ2-1; D is possibly TRBD2 (5 bases). This CDR3 has 15 residues. The V gene's germline CDR1 is SGDLS and CDR2 YYNGEE. V lost 2 bases and J 7 bases, leaving 16 bases between the germline ends.

This clone was observed a single time. The J gene is TRBJ1-6, the V gene TRBV28; D gene unclear. The V gene lost 5 bases and the J gene lost 14 bases, with 13 bases spanning the gap. CDR1 is MDHEN, CDR2 SYDVKM, per germline. The CDR3 is made up of 12 amino acids. The CDR3 coding sequence is TGTGCCAGCAGTCCCCCCACCCGGGCCCTCCACTTT. Translation: CASSPPTRALHF. Full variable domain (outside the CDR3, taken from reference TRBV28 and TRBJ1-6): DVKVTQSSRYLVKRTGEKVFLECVQDMDHENMFWYRQDPGLGLRLIYFSYDVKMKEKGDIPEGYSVSREKKERFSLILESASTNQTSMYLCASSPPTRALHFGNGTRLTVT.

This rearrangement joins TRBV27 to TRBJ1-1, with D possibly matching TRBD1 (5 bases). V lost 5 bases and J lost 3, with 16 bases in between. The CDR3 totals 15 residues. Germline loops: CDR1 MNHEY, CDR2 SMNVEV (reference sequence). The CDR3 DNA sequence: TGTGCCAGCAGTAAATATACCGACAGATACACTGAAGCTTTCTTT. Translation gives CASSKYTDRYTEAFF.

The V gene is TRBV15, the J gene TRBJ1-2; 7 nucleotides match TRBD1. The CDR3 totals 15 residues. The J segment lost 5 bases and the V segment lost 4 bases, leaving 10 bases of the junction unmatched. Germline V gene lookup returns CDR1 LNHNV and CDR2 YYDKDF (reference sequence). CDR3 sequence reads: CATSTGTELAYGYTF. In DNA form, the CDR3 reads TGTGCCACCAGCACAGGGACAGAACTCGCTTATGGCTACACCTTC.

This clone is a singleton in its sample. This rearrangement joins TRBV7-2 to TRBJ2-7; TRBD1 agrees at 10 bases. In germline, CDR1 is SGHTA, CDR2 FQGNSA. Losses at the gene ends were 5 bases for V and 5 bases for J; bases not matched to a gene: 9. This CDR3 region has 15 residues. The CDR3 loop is CASSARQGAPHEQYF. The CDR3 nucleotides read TGTGCCAGCAGCGCCCGACAGGGGGCGCCCCACGAGCAGTACTTC.

This chain joins TRBV25-1 and TRBJ2-6; tentative D call: TRBD1 (6 bases). In germline, CDR1 is MGHDK, CDR2 SYGVNS. V was clipped by 6 bases and J by 2 bases, with 11 bases between them. The CDR3 loop spans 15 amino acids. The CDR3 reads CASSLNRAGANVLTF. The CDR3, as DNA: TGTGCCAGCAGCCTTAACAGGGCTGGGGCCAACGTCCTGACTTTC.

This clone occurred a few times. This chain links TRBV6-1 with TRBJ2-3; 8 nucleotides match TRBD2. CDR3 length: 15 residues. Germline trimming cut 5 bases from V and 2 bases from J; bases unmatched to any gene: 6. Germline V CDR1 and CDR2: MNHNS, SASEGT. The CDR3 nucleotides read TGTGCCAGCAGTCCGGAGGGACTAGACACAGATACGCAGTATTTT. Protein sequence: CASSPEGLDTDTQYF.

This clone was observed a single time. The chain uses TRBV5-4 and TRBJ2-7; tentative D call: TRBD1 (6 bases). The CDR3 sequence is 14 residues long. The V gene lost 2 bases and the J gene lost 0 bases, with 9 bases spanning the gap. Per germline, CDR1 SGHNT and CDR2 YYREEE (reference sequence). The CDR3 DNA reads TGTGCCAGCAGCTTCCGGGACAACTCCTACGAGCAGTACTTC. Its protein is CASSFRDNSYEQYF.

The V gene is TRBV7-9, the J gene TRBJ2-1, with D tentatively TRBD1 (6 bases). Germline V gives CDR1 SEHNR, CDR2 FQNEAQ (reference sequence). The CDR3 is made up of 16 amino acids. Trimming cost V 5 bases and J 2 bases, with 16 bases left between them. The CDR3 here is CASSPLLRDTYNEQFF. For the CDR3, the DNA is TGTGCCAGCAGCCCCCTCTTGAGGGACACCTACAATGAGCAGTTCTTC. Together with reference TRBV7-9 and TRBJ2-1, the CDR3 gives the full variable domain: DTGVSQNPRHKITKRGQNVTFRCDPISEHNRLYWYRQTLGQGPEFLTYFQNEAQLEKSRLLSDRFSAERPKGSFSTLEIQRTEQGDSAMYLCASSPLLRDTYNEQFFGPGTRLTVL.

The gene calls are TRBV30 and TRBJ2-5; 10 bases line up with TRBD1. The DNA end is more similar to TRBJ2-7, so the J call may be wrong. CDR3 length: 13 residues. Per germline, CDR1 GTSNPN and CDR2 SVGIG (reference sequence). CDR3 sequence: CACPGQGTYEQYF. DNA of the CDR3: TGTGCCTGTCCGGGACAGGGGACCTACGAGCAGTACTTC.

J is TRBJ2-1 and V is TRBV7-2, with no clear D. Germline assignment: CDR1 SGHTA and CDR2 FQGNSA. The V and J ends lost 2 bases and 0 bases respectively, with 11 bases between them. This CDR3 has 16 residues. The CDR3 DNA follows: TGTGCCAGCAGCTTAATTTTCGCCAGCTCCTACAATGAGCAGTTCTTC. As protein: CASSLIFASSYNEQFF.

The chain links TRBV5-6 to TRBJ2-1; TRBD1 agrees at 7 bases. The V gene end was trimmed by 3 bases and the J gene end by 2 bases; junction bases not matched to a gene: 11. The CDR3 is made up of 17 amino acids. The germline V gene has CDR1 SGHDT and CDR2 YYEEEE. This CDR3 is CASSSEVRQGTYNEQFF. For the CDR3, the DNA is TGTGCCAGCAGCTCAGAAGTCCGACAGGGTACCTACAATGAGCAGTTCTTC.

This chain connects TRBV5-6 to TRBJ2-3; the D gene is possibly TRBD1 (6 bases). V lost 4 bases, J lost 4 bases, and 13 bases lay in between. The V gene's germline CDR1 is SGHDT and CDR2 YYEEEE. This CDR3 contains 14 residues. The chain's CDR3 is CASSVRGISDTQYF. The CDR3 region has the DNA TGTGCCAGCAGCGTCAGGGGAATATCAGATACGCAGTATTTT. The full variable domain, rest sourced from reference TRBV5-6 and TRBJ2-3, is DAGVTQSPTHLIKTRGQQVTLRCSPKSGHDTVSWYQQALGQGPQFIFQYYEEEERQRGNFPDRFSGHQFPNYSSELNVNALLLGDSALYLCASSVRGISDTQYFGPGTRLTVL.

V is TRBV6-5 and J is TRBJ1-4; TRBD1 matches 8 bases. V was pared by 4 bases and J by 8 bases, with 6 bases of the junction left unmatched. Germline lookup yields CDR1 MNHEY and CDR2 SVGAGI. This CDR3 contains 14 residues. This chain's CDR3 is CASSSGQAREKLFF. CDR3 DNA sequence: TGTGCCAGCAGTTCGGGACAGGCAAGGGAAAAACTGTTTTTT.